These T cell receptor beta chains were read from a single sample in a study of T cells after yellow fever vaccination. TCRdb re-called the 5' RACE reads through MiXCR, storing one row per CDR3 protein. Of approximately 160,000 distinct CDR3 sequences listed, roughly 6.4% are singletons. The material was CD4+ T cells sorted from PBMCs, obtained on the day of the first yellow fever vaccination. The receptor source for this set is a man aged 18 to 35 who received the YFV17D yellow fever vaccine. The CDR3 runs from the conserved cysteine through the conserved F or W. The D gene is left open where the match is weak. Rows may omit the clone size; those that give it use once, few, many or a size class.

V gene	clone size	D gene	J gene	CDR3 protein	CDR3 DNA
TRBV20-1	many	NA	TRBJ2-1	CSATGSQIYNEQFF	TGCAGTGCTACGGGATCTCAAATTTACAATGAGCAGTTCTTC
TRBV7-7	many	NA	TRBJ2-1	CATRSVTSYNEQFF	TGTGCCACCCGTTCGGTGACCTCCTACAATGAGCAGTTCTTC
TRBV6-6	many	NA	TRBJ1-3	CAVRPLSGNTIYF	TGTGCCGTCCGGCCCCTCTCTGGAAACACCATATATTTT
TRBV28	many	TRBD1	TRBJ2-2	CASNLGQGRGELFF	TGTGCCAGCAATCTCGGACAGGGAAGGGGGGAGCTGTTTTTT
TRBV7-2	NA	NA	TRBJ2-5	CASSRPPEKGTQYF	TGTGCCAGCAGCCGCCCCCCTGAGAAGGGGACCCAGTACTTC
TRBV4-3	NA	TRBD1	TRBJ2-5	CASSQTTGGGETQYF	TGCGCCAGCAGCCAAACCACAGGGGGTGGGGAGACCCAGTACTTC
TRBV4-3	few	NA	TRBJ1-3	CASSQDQRSGNTIYF	TGCGCCAGCAGCCAAGATCAGAGATCTGGAAACACCATATATTTT
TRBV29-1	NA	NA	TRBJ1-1	CSVGQSTEAFF	TGCAGCGTTGGGCAAAGCACTGAAGCTTTCTTT
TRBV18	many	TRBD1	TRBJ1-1	CASSRSGTGETEAFF	TGTGCCAGCTCACGCTCCGGGACAGGGGAGACTGAAGCTTTCTTT
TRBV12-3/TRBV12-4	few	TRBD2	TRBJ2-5	CASRRTSGETQYF	TGTGCCAGCAGGCGGACTAGCGGAGAGACCCAGTACTTC
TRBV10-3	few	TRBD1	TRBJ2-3	CAISRSGTVSTDTQYF	TGTGCCATCAGTAGGTCCGGGACAGTCAGCACAGATACGCAGTATTTT
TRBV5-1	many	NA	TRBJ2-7	CASSLAPQTYEQYF	TGCGCCAGCAGCTTGGCCCCACAGACCTACGAGCAGTACTTC
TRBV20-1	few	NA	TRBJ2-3	CSASGGVDTQYF	TGCAGTGCTAGTGGGGGTGTAGATACGCAGTATTTT
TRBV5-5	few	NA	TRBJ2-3	CASSTFQGTNTQYF	TGTGCCAGCAGCACCTTTCAGGGGACAAATACGCAGTATTTT
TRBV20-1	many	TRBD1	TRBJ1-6	CSARGQNNSPLHF	TGCAGTGCTAGGGGACAGAATAATTCACCCCTCCACTTT
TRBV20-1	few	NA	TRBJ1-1	CSARGVGVGFQTEAFF	TGCAGTGCTAGAGGGGTGGGCGTAGGATTTCAGACTGAAGCTTTCTTT
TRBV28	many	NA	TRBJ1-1	CASVRWLNTEAFF	TGTGCCAGCGTCCGCTGGCTGAACACTGAAGCTTTCTTT
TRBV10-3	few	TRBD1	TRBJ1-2	CAISALGQGASSGYTF	TGTGCCATCAGTGCTCTCGGACAGGGGGCATCGAGTGGCTACACCTTC
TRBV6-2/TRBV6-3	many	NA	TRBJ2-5	CASSYPQETQYF	TGTGCCAGCAGTTACCCACAGGAGACCCAGTACTTC
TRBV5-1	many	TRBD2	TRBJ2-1	CASSQGLAGNNEQFF	TGCGCCAGCAGCCAGGGACTAGCGGGGAACAATGAGCAGTTCTTC
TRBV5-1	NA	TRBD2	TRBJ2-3	CASKTAGTSTDTQYF	TGCGCCAGCAAGACAGCGGGGACTAGCACAGATACGCAGTATTTT
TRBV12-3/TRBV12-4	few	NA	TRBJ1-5	CASSFRDPLGNSNQPQHF	TGTGCCAGCAGTTTCCGGGACCCCCTAGGCAATAGCAATCAGCCCCAGCATTTT
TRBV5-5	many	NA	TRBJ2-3	CASSLVQGQTDTQYF	TGTGCCAGCAGCTTGGTACAGGGTCAGACAGATACGCAGTATTTT
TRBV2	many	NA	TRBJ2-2	CASSVPGELFF	TGTGCCAGCAGTGTTCCCGGGGAGCTGTTTTTT
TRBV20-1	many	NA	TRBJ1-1	CSARGWEGMNTEAFF	TGCAGTGCAAGGGGGTGGGAGGGGATGAACACTGAAGCTTTCTTT
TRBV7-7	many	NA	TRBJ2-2	CASSAGISAGELFF	TGTGCCAGCTCTGCGGGAATAAGCGCCGGGGAGCTGTTTTTT
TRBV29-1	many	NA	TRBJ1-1	CSVARTVNTEAFF	TGCAGCGTTGCGCGCACGGTGAACACTGAAGCTTTCTTT
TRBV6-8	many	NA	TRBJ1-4	CASLRGINEKLFF	TGTGCCAGCCTACGGGGGATTAATGAAAAACTGTTTTTT
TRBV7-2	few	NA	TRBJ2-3	CASSLDLRPQYF	TGTGCCAGCAGCTTAGACTTAAGGCCGCAGTATTTT
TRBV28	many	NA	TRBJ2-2	CASSLRGDTGELFF	TGTGCCAGCAGTTTAAGGGGGGACACCGGGGAGCTGTTTTTT
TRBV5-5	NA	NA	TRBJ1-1	CAIGPGRNTEAFF	TGTGCCATCGGCCCCGGACGGAACACTGAAGCTTTCTTT
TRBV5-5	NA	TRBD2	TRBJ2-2	CASSLFSGGTGELFF	TGTGCCAGCAGCTTGTTTAGCGGGGGCACCGGGGAGCTGTTTTTT
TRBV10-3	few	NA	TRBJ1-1	CAISGGVMNTEAFF	TGTGCCATCAGCGGCGGCGTAATGAACACTGAAGCTTTCTTT
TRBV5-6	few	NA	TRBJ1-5	CASRKGSSNQPQHF	TGTGCCAGCAGGAAAGGGTCTAGCAATCAGCCCCAGCATTTT
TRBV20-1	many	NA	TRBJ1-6	CSARNIGSPLHF	TGCAGTGCTAGGAATATTGGATCACCCCTCCACTTT
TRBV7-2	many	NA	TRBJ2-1	CASRTVGRGPTYNEQFF	TGTGCCAGCAGAACCGTAGGGAGGGGGCCGACTTACAATGAGCAGTTCTTC
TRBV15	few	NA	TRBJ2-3	CATRSGGVDTQYF	TGTGCCACCAGATCAGGCGGGGTAGATACGCAGTATTTT
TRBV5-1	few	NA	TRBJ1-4	CASSFTRDEKLFF	TGCGCCAGCAGCTTTACGCGGGATGAAAAACTGTTTTTT
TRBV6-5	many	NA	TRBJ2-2	CASTFPGGAGELFF	TGTGCCAGCACGTTCCCCGGTGGGGCCGGGGAGCTGTTTTTT
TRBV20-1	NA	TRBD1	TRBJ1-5	CSATTGTAKQPQHF	TGCAGTGCTACCACCGGGACAGCGAAGCAGCCCCAGCATTTT
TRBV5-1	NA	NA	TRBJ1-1	CASSLDPRSNTEAFF	TGCGCCAGCAGCTTGGACCCCCGGTCGAACACTGAAGCTTTCTTT
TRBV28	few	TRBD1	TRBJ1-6	CASRETQGGNSPLHF	TGTGCCAGCAGGGAGACCCAGGGGGGGAATTCACCCCTCCACTTT